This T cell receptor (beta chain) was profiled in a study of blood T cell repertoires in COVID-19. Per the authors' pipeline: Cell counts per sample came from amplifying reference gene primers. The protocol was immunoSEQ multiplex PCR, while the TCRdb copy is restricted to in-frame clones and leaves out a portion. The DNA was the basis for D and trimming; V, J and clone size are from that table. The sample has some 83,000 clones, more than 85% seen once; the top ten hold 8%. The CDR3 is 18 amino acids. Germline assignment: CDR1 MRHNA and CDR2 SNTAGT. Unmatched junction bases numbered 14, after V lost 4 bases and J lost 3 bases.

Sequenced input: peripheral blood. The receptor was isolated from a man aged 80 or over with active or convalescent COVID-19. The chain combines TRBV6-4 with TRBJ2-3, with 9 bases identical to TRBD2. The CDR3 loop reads CASSVASGASGETDTQYF. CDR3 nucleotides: TGTGCCAGCAGTGTGGCTAGCGGGGCCAGCGGGGAAACAGATACGCAGTATTTT.